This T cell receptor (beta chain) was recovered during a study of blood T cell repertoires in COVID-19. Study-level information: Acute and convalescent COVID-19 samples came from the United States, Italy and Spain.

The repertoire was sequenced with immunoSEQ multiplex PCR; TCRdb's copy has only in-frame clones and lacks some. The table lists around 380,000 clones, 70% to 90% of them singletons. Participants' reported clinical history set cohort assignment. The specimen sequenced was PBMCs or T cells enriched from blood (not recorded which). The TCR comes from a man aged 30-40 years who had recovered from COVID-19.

DNA for the CDR3: TGTGCCAGTCGAATCCGGGACAGCTTAGTGGATGGCTACACCTTC. It yields the protein CASRIRDSLVDGYTF. J is TRBJ1-2 and V is TRBV19; 7 nucleotides match TRBD1. The germline CDR1 and CDR2 sequences are LNHDA and SQIVND (reference sequence). The V segment lost 8 bases and the J segment 6 bases; nucleotides outside the gene matches: 15. CDR3 length: 15 residues.